This paragraph reports one T cell receptor beta chain. The antigen is unknown. This clone may be a read error of a much larger clone one base away. TCRdb itself ran the 5' RACE reads through MiXCR, one entry per CDR3 protein. The sample includes 250,000 to 350,000 distinct CDR3 sequences, roughly 20% seen only once; the top ten take 7.8%. The sample belongs to a study of CD8 T cells in ankylosing spondylitis. General observations from the study: Clones linked to disease were reported to show significant enrichment in matched ankylosing spondylitis synovial fluid. Made up of about eight highly homologous variants, a TCR beta motif appeared characteristic of ankylosing spondylitis blood.

CDR1 SGHNT and CDR2 YYREEE come from the germline V gene (reference sequence). The CDR3 totals 15 residues. Sequenced: blood, either unsorted or a sorted T cell fraction (not recorded which). V and J are TRBV5-4 and TRBJ2-1, with 11 positions matching TRBD1. This receptor was taken from a male donor with ankylosing spondylitis or in good health (not recorded which). The chain's CDR3 is CANSPSGQGEHEQFF. CDR3 nucleotides: TGTGCCAACAGCCCCTCGGGACAGGGGGAACATGAGCAGTTCTTC.